This passage covers 16 T cell receptor beta chains from one sample sequenced in a study of graft-versus-host responses after intestinal transplantation. The antigens for these receptors are not known. This table comes from immunoSEQ multiplex PCR, and its TCRdb copy is limited to in-frame clones, with some not included. Among tens of thousands of clones listed, roughly 89% were seen once. Sequenced here: unstimulated CD8+ T cells sorted from spleen or lymph node cells, sampled before transplant. Receptors were obtained from a human donor who was the organ donor for an intestinal transplant.

The chain has TRBV27 and TRBJ2-1; TRBD2 agrees at 11 bases. Trimming took 6 bases from V and 0 from J; bases not matched to a gene: 10. The CDR3 sequence is 18 residues long. The germline V gene has CDR1 MNHEY and CDR2 SMNVEV (reference sequence). CDR3 nucleotide sequence: TGTGCCAGCAGCGTGAACCCTAGCGGGGGGTTCTCCTACAATGAGCAGTTCTTC. This codes for CASSVNPSGGFSYNEQFF.

The chain couples TRBV7-6 to TRBJ2-2; 7 bases match TRBD1. CDR3 length: 16 residues. J lost 6 bases, V lost 5 bases, and 12 bases had no gene match. CDR1 SGHVS and CDR2 FNYEAQ come from the germline V gene. CDR3 sequence reads: CASSPRQGAIPGELFF. The CDR3 DNA follows: TGTGCCAGCAGCCCAAGACAGGGAGCTATCCCCGGGGAGCTGTTTTTT. The full variable domain, rest sourced from reference TRBV7-6 and TRBJ2-2, is GAGVSQSPRYKVTKRGQDVALRCDPISGHVSLYWYRQALGQGPEFLTYFNYEAQQDKSGLPNDRFSAERPEGSISTLTIQRTEQRDSAMYRCASSPRQGAIPGELFFGEGSRLTVL.

The CDR3 loop reads CASSQERGEAGELFF. CDR3 sequence (DNA): TGTGCCAGCAGCCAAGAGAGAGGGGAGGCCGGGGAGCTGTTTTTT. The gene calls are TRBV14 and TRBJ2-2; tentative D call: TRBD2 (6 bases). V was cut by 0 bases and J by 6 bases, with 11 bases left in between. The length of the CDR3 is 15 residues. The V gene's germline CDR1 is SGHDN and CDR2 FVKESK.

This chain joins TRBV27 and TRBJ2-1; TRBD2 is a possible D gene (7 bases). This CDR3 is built from 14 residues. Trimming removed 3 bases from V and 7 bases from J, with 13 bases in between. CDR1 and CDR2 (germline): MNHEY, SMNVEV (reference sequence). CDR3 bases: TGTGCCAGCAGTTTGGGGGGGGCGTTAAATGAGCAGTTCTTC. It codes for CASSLGGALNEQFF.

The V and J genes are TRBV27 and TRBJ2-5; 10 nucleotides align to TRBD2. The CDR3 consists of 13 residues. V was pared by 7 bases and J by 4 bases, with 3 bases of the junction left unmatched. Germline V gene lookup returns CDR1 MNHEY and CDR2 SMNVEV (reference sequence). The CDR3 region is CASTSSGGETQYF. CDR3 in DNA: TGTGCCAGCACCTCTAGCGGGGGAGAGACCCAGTACTTC.

The V and J genes are TRBV7-9 and TRBJ1-1; maybe TRBD1 (5 bases). V was clipped by 3 bases and J by 6 bases, with 11 bases between them. There are 13 residues in the CDR3. Germline values: CDR1 SEHNR, CDR2 FQNEAQ (reference sequence). CDR3 amino acids: CASSFSWGAEAFF. CDR3 sequence (DNA): TGTGCCAGCAGCTTTTCCTGGGGCGCTGAAGCTTTCTTT.

V gene TRBV4-3 combines with J gene TRBJ2-1; D possibly corresponds to TRBD1 (5 bases). Trimming pared 0 bases from V and 6 bases from J, leaving 15 bases between. From germline, CDR1 is LGHNA and CDR2 YSLEER. The CDR3 consists of 16 residues. For the CDR3, the DNA is TGCGCCAGCAGCCAAGAGACAGTTCCCATCGGCAATGAGCAGTTCTTC. It yields the protein CASSQETVPIGNEQFF.

The chain carries TRBV6-6 and TRBJ2-1, with 7 bases aligning to TRBD2. The trim removed 5 bases at V and 7 bases at J, leaving 14 bases unmatched. This CDR3 has 16 residues. In germline, CDR1 is MNHNY, CDR2 SVGAGI (reference sequence). Here the CDR3 reads CASSPIGEGPGNEQFF. CDR3 DNA sequence: TGTGCCAGCAGTCCAATTGGGGAGGGTCCCGGTAATGAGCAGTTCTTC.

The chain recombines TRBV27 with TRBJ1-1; 8 bases fit TRBD1. The CDR3 contains 15 residues. The V gene end was trimmed by 2 bases and the J gene end by 6 bases; junction bases not matched to a gene: 8. Germline CDR1 is MNHEY and CDR2 is SMNVEV (reference sequence). The CDR3 sequence is CASSLAGQGRSEAFF. In DNA, the CDR3 is TGTGCCAGCAGTTTAGCCGGACAGGGACGCTCTGAAGCTTTCTTT.

The CDR3 loop is CASSGQGQAYEQYV. For the CDR3, the DNA is TGTGCCAGCAGCGGACAGGGACAAGCCTACGAGCAGTACGTC. This chain joins TRBV6-1 and TRBJ2-7; 8 nucleotides agree with TRBD1. Germline V gene data show CDR1 as MNHNS and CDR2 as SASEGT. CDR3 length: 14 amino acids. V lost 6 bases, J lost 2 bases, and 6 bases stayed unmatched.

The V call is TRBV29-1, the J call TRBJ2-7; 7 positions agree with TRBD1. The V and J ends lost 6 bases and 4 bases, in that order; junction bases with no gene match: 6. Germline CDR1 and CDR2: SQVTM and ANQGSEA. The CDR3 is 12 residues long. This chain's CDR3 is CSVRTGLYEQYV. The CDR3 nucleotides are TGCAGCGTGAGGACAGGTTTATACGAGCAGTACGTC.

The gene calls are TRBV7-6 and TRBJ2-2; 11 nucleotides line up with TRBD2. The junction had 3 bases not matched to a gene; V was cut back by 5 bases and J by 4 bases. The CDR3 is 15 amino acids. Per germline, CDR1 SGHVS and CDR2 FNYEAQ. The CDR3 sequence: CASSRLAGPTGELFF. The CDR3, as DNA: TGTGCCAGCAGCCGACTAGCGGGGCCCACCGGGGAGCTGTTTTTT.

The CDR3 here is CSVGSRGGVYNEQFF. CDR3 coding DNA: TGCAGCGTTGGTTCTCGAGGGGGTGTCTACAATGAGCAGTTCTTC. This chain uses TRBV29-1 with TRBJ2-1; tentatively, D is TRBD1 (6 bases). Trimming removed 4 bases at V and 3 bases at J, with 16 bases between. CDR1 SQVTM and CDR2 ANQGSEA come from the germline V gene. The CDR3 spans 15 residues.

The J gene is TRBJ2-5, the V gene TRBV14; 7 bases map to TRBD1. CDR1 and CDR2 (germline): SGHDN, FVKESK. V shed 0 bases, J shed 1 base, and the junction held 5 bases outside the gene matches. This CDR3 region has 16 residues. Written as DNA, the CDR3 is TGTGCCAGCAGCCAAGATGGGACAGCCCTCCAAGAGACCCAGTACTTC. Its protein is CASSQDGTALQETQYF. The full variable domain, rest sourced from reference TRBV14 and TRBJ2-5, is EAGVTQFPSHSVIEKGQTVTLRCDPISGHDNLYWYRRVMGKEIKFLLHFVKESKQDESGMPNNRFLAERTGGTYSTLKVQPAELEDSGVYFCASSQDGTALQETQYFGPGTRLLVL.

J is TRBJ1-1 and V is TRBV5-4, with 8 nucleotides matching TRBD1. There are 16 residues in the CDR3. The V and J ends lost 4 bases and 6 bases, in that order; junction bases with no gene match: 14. The germline gives CDR1 SGHNT, CDR2 YYREEE (reference sequence). The CDR3: CASSHYTGTGFPEAFF. The CDR3, as DNA: TGTGCCAGCAGCCATTATACCGGGACAGGTTTCCCTGAAGCTTTCTTT.

This clone appeared once. V usage is TRBV28 and J usage is TRBJ2-7, with 12 bases aligning to TRBD1. Losses at the gene ends were 6 bases for V and 12 bases for J; bases not matched to a gene: 12. The CDR3 is made up of 14 amino acids. Germline loops: CDR1 MDHEN, CDR2 SYDVKM. CDR3 loop: CASRREGQGASSYV. The CDR3 DNA sequence: TGTGCCAGCAGGAGAGAGGGACAGGGGGCAAGTTCGTACGTC.